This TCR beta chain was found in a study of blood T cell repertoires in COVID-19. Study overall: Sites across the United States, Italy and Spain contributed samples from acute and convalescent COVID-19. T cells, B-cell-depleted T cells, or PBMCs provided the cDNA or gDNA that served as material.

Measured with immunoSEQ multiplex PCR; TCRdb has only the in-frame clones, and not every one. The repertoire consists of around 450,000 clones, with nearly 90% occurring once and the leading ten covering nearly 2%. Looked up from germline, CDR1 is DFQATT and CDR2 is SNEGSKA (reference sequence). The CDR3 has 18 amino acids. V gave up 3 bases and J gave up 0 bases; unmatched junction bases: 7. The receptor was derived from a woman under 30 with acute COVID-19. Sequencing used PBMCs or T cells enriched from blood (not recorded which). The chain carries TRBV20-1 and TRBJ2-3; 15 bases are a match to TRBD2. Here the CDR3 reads CSASSSGTSGGSTDTQYF. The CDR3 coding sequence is TGCAGTGCTAGTTCCTCCGGGACTAGCGGGGGGAGCACAGATACGCAGTATTTT.